The rows below give T cell receptor beta chains drawn from one sample of a study of glioma-infiltrating T cells. In TCRdb, the multiplex PCR reads were re-called with MiXCR into one record per CDR3 protein. Of about 130,000 distinct CDR3 sequences in the sample, roughly 20% were seen once. Sequencing input: glioma tissue, nonneoplastic brain tissue, or PBMCs (not recorded which). These receptors were taken from a human donor with low-grade glioma or glioblastoma, undergoing nonglioma brain surgery, or in good health (not recorded which). Each CDR3 is given with its conserved first and last residue. The D gene is left open where the match is weak. Only some rows state a clone size, as once, few, many or a class for expanded clones.

>-|-|TRBJ1-2|TRBV9
TGTGCCAGCAGCCCGGTACAGGGTTTTGGTGGCTACACCTTC
CASSPVQGFGGYTF
>-|many|TRBJ1-5|TRBV20-1
TGCAGTGCTAGGGACGGCAATCAGCCCCAGCATTTT
CSARDGNQPQHF
>-|many|TRBJ1-1|TRBV4-1
TGCGCCAGCAGCTTACCGGCCGCGGGGACTGAAGCTTTCTTT
CASSLPAAGTEAFF
>-|many|TRBJ1-2|TRBV7-3
TGTGCCAGCAGCTTAACTGCGTCTCCCGTGGGCTATGGCTACACCTTC
CASSLTASPVGYGYTF
>-|many|TRBJ2-7|TRBV6-1
TGTGCCAGCAGTTATGGTTTGCGGGTAACCTCCTACGAGCAGTACTTC
CASSYGLRVTSYEQYF
>TRBD2|-|TRBJ2-7|TRBV30
TGTGCCTGGGCCGGGACTAGCGGGAGACATGGGGAGCAGTACTTC
CAWAGTSGRHGEQYF
>TRBD1|many|TRBJ1-2|TRBV20-1
TGCAGTGCCACCATCCTTACAGGGGGCTATGGCTACACCTTC
CSATILTGGYGYTF
>TRBD1|-|TRBJ1-2|TRBV29-1
TGCAGCGGGGCCGGGACAGAGTATGGCTACACCTTC
CSGAGTEYGYTF
>-|many|TRBJ2-7|TRBV4-2
TGTGCCAGCAGCCTCAATCCCCAAGGTCTCCCCTACGAGCAGTACTTC
CASSLNPQGLPYEQYF
>-|few|TRBJ2-2|TRBV24-1
TGTGCCACCAGTGATGCCACCGTGCCCGGGGAGCTGTTTTTT
CATSDATVPGELFF
>-|many|TRBJ2-7|TRBV27
TGTGCCAGCAGTTTTTCTAGACAAGGGATAACCGCCTCCTCCTACGAGCAGTACTTC
CASSFSRQGITASSYEQYF
>-|many|TRBJ1-3|TRBV6-2/TRBV6-3
TGTGCCAGCAGTTATGGACGGACCGGCTCTGGAAACACCATATATTTT
CASSYGRTGSGNTIYF
>-|many|TRBJ1-1|TRBV6-1
TGTGCCAGCAGTGAAACGGGTGAAGCTTTCTTT
CASSETGEAFF
>TRBD2|many|TRBJ2-3|TRBV9
TGTGCCAGCAGCGTAGGGCTAGCGGGAGAGGGTCCTCTCGCAGATACGCAGTATTTT
CASSVGLAGEGPLADTQYF
>-|-|TRBJ2-3|TRBV18
TGTGCCAGCTCACCAAGGAGGTCATTCACAGATACGCAGTATTTT
CASSPRRSFTDTQYF
>-|many|TRBJ1-1|TRBV4-3
TGCGCCAGCCGGCAAGGGAGGTATCAATCGGTTGCTGAAGCTTTCTTT
CASRQGRYQSVAEAFF
>TRBD2|few|TRBJ2-5|TRBV7-7
TGTGCCAGCAGCTTAGGGGCGAGCGGGGGACAAGAGACCCAGTACTTC
CASSLGASGGQETQYF
>-|few|TRBJ2-5|TRBV5-4
TGTGCCAGCAGCTTGGCGGGAGTGGAGGAGACCCAGTACTTC
CASSLAGVEETQYF
>-|-|TRBJ2-1|TRBV18
TGTGCCAGCTCACCAATGTCAGGACAGTTGACCTACAATGAGCAGTTCTTC
CASSPMSGQLTYNEQFF
>TRBD2|many|TRBJ2-7|TRBV11-1
TGTGCCAGCAGTAGCGGGAGTCCCAACGAGCAGTACTTC
CASSSGSPNEQYF
>TRBD2|medium-sized|TRBJ2-7|TRBV7-2
TGTGCCAGCAGCCCGCGACTAGCGGAAGCTCGTCACGAGCAGTACTTC
CASSPRLAEARHEQYF
>TRBD2|many|TRBJ2-7|TRBV7-2
TGTGCCAGCAGCTTTAGCGGGAGGGCCTACGAGCAGTACTTC
CASSFSGRAYEQYF
>-|many|TRBJ1-1|TRBV28
TGTGCCAGCAGATTACAGAACACTGAAGCTTTCTTT
CASRLQNTEAFF
>TRBD1|many|TRBJ2-7|TRBV20-1
TGCAGTGCTAAGACAGGGGGGACCTACGAGCAGTACTTC
CSAKTGGTYEQYF
>TRBD2|many|TRBJ2-7|TRBV6-1
TGTGCCAGCAGTCGACTAGCGGGGTCCTACGAGCAGTACTTC
CASSRLAGSYEQYF
>-|many|TRBJ2-2|TRBV7-2
TGTGCCAGCAGCTTAGAGCCTAGTAAGCGGAGGACCGGGGAGCTGTTTTTT
CASSLEPSKRRTGELFF
>-|many|TRBJ2-3|TRBV20-1
TGCAGTGCCCCGGGGCCTAGCACAGATACGCAGTATTTT
CSAPGPSTDTQYF
>TRBD2|many|TRBJ2-3|TRBV25-1
TGTGCCAGCAGAAAATTTTGGACTAGCGGGGGGAACCGGACAGATACGCAGTATTTT
CASRKFWTSGGNRTDTQYF
>TRBD1|many|TRBJ1-5|TRBV19
TGTGCCAGTAGTAGAACCGGGACAGGGATAAGGCAGCCCCAGCATTTT
CASSRTGTGIRQPQHF
>-|many|TRBJ2-1|TRBV20-1
TGCAGTGCGTGGTCCTACAATGAGCAGTTCTTC
CSAWSYNEQFF
>TRBD1|-|TRBJ2-5|TRBV6-6
TGTGCCAGCAGTTACGACAGGGGCGGCCAAGAGACCCAGTACTTC
CASSYDRGGQETQYF
>-|many|TRBJ2-2|TRBV27
TGTGCCAGCAGAAGGTCAGGGTCCCCCGGGGAGCTGTTTTTT
CASRRSGSPGELFF
>TRBD1|-|TRBJ2-1|TRBV7-6
TGTGCTAGCAGCTTAGAGGGACAGGGGTACAATGAGCAGTCCTTC
CASSLEGQGYNEQSF
>-|many|TRBJ2-5|TRBV6-1
TGTGCCGGCACGAGCCCAGCAGAACAAGAGACCCAGTACTTC
CAGTSPAEQETQYF
>-|many|TRBJ1-1|TRBV29-1
TGCAGCGTTCCCCAGAACACTGAAGCTTTCTTT
CSVPQNTEAFF
>-|many|TRBJ1-1|TRBV6-1
TGTGCCAGCAGGCCGGGCAGGGGCACTGAAGCTTTCTTT
CASRPGRGTEAFF
>TRBD1|many|TRBJ2-3|TRBV4-2
TGTGCCAGCAGCAGGACAGGCCTCACAGATACGCAGTATTTT
CASSRTGLTDTQYF
>-|many|TRBJ1-1|TRBV29-1
TGCAGCGGCGACCAGGGGTTAACTGAAGCTTTCTTT
CSGDQGLTEAFF
>-|many|TRBJ1-3|TRBV19
TGTGCCAGTAGTACCCGGGACCTCAGCTCTGGAAACACCATATATTTT
CASSTRDLSSGNTIYF
>-|many|TRBJ2-7|TRBV28
TGTGCCAGCAGCCTGAGAGGGGCTAGGTCCTACGAGCAGTACTTC
CASSLRGARSYEQYF
>-|many|TRBJ2-7|TRBV24-1
TGTGCCACCAGTGACCTCGGACTCGTCTGCGAGCAGTACTTC
CATSDLGLVCEQYF
>TRBD2|-|TRBJ2-7|TRBV29-1
TGCAGCGTTGAAGAGTTAGCGGGGGTCTCCTACGAGCAGTACTTC
CSVEELAGVSYEQYF
>TRBD1|many|TRBJ2-5|TRBV24-1
TGTGCCACCAGTGATCTCCCGGGACAGGGGAGAGTCGTGAACTTC
CATSDLPGQGRVVNF
>TRBD2|many|TRBJ2-1|TRBV28
TGTGCCAGCAAAGGGGGACTAGCGGGAGTTTTGGGTGAGCAGTTCTTC
CASKGGLAGVLGEQFF
>TRBD1|many|TRBJ1-1|TRBV7-8
TGTGCCAGCAGCTCTTCGGACAGGGAAGGCACTGAAGCTTTCTTT
CASSSSDREGTEAFF
>-|many|TRBJ1-2|TRBV3-1
TGTGCCAGCAGCCAAGTTGGGGGCTATGGCTACACCTTC
CASSQVGGYGYTF
>-|many|TRBJ2-1|TRBV14
TGTGCCAGCAGCCTAAGTAGCGGTTGGAATGAGCAGTTCTTC
CASSLSSGWNEQFF
>-|few|TRBJ2-7|TRBV29-1
TGCAGCGTTGATGCACAGGAACTTTACTCCTACGAGCAGTACTTC
CSVDAQELYSYEQYF
>TRBD2|many|TRBJ2-3|TRBV4-1
TGCGCCAGCAGCCAGCGACTAGCGGGAGATACGCAGTATTTT
CASSQRLAGDTQYF
>-|many|TRBJ2-7|TRBV7-2
TGTGCCAGCAGCTTAGGAGTGAATAACTACGAGCAGTACTTC
CASSLGVNNYEQYF
>-|many|TRBJ2-2|TRBV6-2/TRBV6-3
TGTGCCAGCAGTTACCGCCTAGCGAGCACCGGGGAGCTGTTTTTT
CASSYRLASTGELFF
>TRBD2|many|TRBJ2-3|TRBV2
TGTGCCAGCAGTGAAGCGGCGGGAGGGCCGGGCACAGATACGCAGTATTTT
CASSEAAGGPGTDTQYF